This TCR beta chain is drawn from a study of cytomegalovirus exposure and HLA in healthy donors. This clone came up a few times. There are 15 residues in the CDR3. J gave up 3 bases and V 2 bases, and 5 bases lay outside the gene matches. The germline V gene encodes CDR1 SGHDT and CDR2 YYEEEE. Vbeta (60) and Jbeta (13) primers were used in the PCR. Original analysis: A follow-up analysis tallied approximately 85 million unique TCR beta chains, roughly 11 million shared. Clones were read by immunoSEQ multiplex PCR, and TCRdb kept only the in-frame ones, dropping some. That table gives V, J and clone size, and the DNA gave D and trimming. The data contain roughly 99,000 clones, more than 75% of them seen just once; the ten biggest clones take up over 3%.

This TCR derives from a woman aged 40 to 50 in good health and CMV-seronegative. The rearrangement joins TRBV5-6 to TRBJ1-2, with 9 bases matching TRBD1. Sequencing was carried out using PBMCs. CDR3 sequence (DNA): TGTGCCAGCAGCTTAGGGACAGGGTCGGACTATGGCTACACCTTC. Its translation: CASSLGTGSDYGYTF. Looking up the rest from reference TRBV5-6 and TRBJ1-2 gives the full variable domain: DAGVTQSPTHLIKTRGQQVTLRCSPKSGHDTVSWYQQALGQGPQFIFQYYEEEERQRGNFPDRFSGHQFPNYSSELNVNALLLGDSALYLCASSLGTGSDYGYTFGSGTRLTVV.